This TCR beta chain was recovered during a study of tumor-infiltrating lymphocytes in primary liver carcinoma. At the level of the study: The patients, men and women alike, were aged 30 to 69 years. Roughly 3.65 to 7.5 million productive TCRbeta reads were obtained per sample, with similar numbers across tissue types.

General observations from the study: A significantly higher top-250-clone fraction was recorded for tumors than for blood (p = 0.039). Pairs of tumor regions overlapped more than tumor-adjacent and tumor-blood pairs did.

This clonotype occurred once. The antigen remains undetermined. A much larger clonotype is one base distant, so this may be a read error. Blood RNA was derived from unsorted whole blood, and germline DNA was extracted too. The authors made TCR beta cDNA from 500 to 600 ng total RNA with a constant-region primer. Slightly modified ARM-PCR served as the procedure for the TCR beta libraries. These libraries came from three rounds of nested multiplex PCR. TCRdb re-called the multiplex PCR reads through MiXCR, storing one row per CDR3 protein. The data contain around 330,000 distinct CDR3 sequences, 50% to 70% of them singletons. Sample: peripheral blood. This receptor was identified in a man aged 35 to 55 with primary liver carcinoma and hepatitis B virus infection.

The CDR3 spells CANSYSRGRGRYEQYF. The CDR3 nucleotides are TGTGCCAACAGTTACTCGAGAGGGCGCGGGAGGTACGAGCAGTACTTC. The V call is TRBV6-2 or TRBV6-3, the J call TRBJ2-7; 8 nucleotides match TRBD2. CDR1 is MNHEY and CDR2 is SVGEGT in the germline V gene. This CDR3 has 16 amino acids.